Following are 15 T cell receptor beta chains from one sample sequenced in a study of CD8 T cells in ankylosing spondylitis. Study-level findings and limits: In ankylosing spondylitis blood, a motif of roughly 8 highly homologous TCR beta variants appeared characteristic.

From the 5' RACE reads, TCRdb called clonotypes with MiXCR, one entry per CDR3 protein. The sample lists more than 300,000 distinct CDR3 sequences, roughly 8% occurring once. No antigens are known for them. Sequenced sample: blood, either unsorted or a sorted T cell fraction (not recorded which). The receptors derive from a male donor with ankylosing spondylitis.

This clonotype was picked up a small number of times. The chain joins TRBV12-3 or TRBV12-4 to TRBJ2-7; 10 nucleotides line up with TRBD1. V dropped 6 bases and J dropped 4; count of bases not matched to a gene: 9. The CDR3 covers 15 residues. Here the CDR3 reads CASRGGQGNLYEQYF. In nucleotides, the CDR3 is TGTGCCAGCAGGGGGGGACAGGGGAATTTATACGAGCAGTACTTC.

This clonotype was counted many times. This chain links TRBV6-1 with TRBJ2-2, with unresolved D. V gave up 8 bases and J gave up 1 base, with 11 bases separating them. The CDR3 loop spans 14 amino acids. Germline loops: CDR1 MNHNS, CDR2 SASEGT. The CDR3 nucleotides read TGTGCCAGCCATAACAGACTGAACACCGGGGAGCTGTTTTTT. As protein: CASHNRLNTGELFF.

This clonotype was recorded at least ten times. The chain couples TRBV7-3 to TRBJ2-2; 13 bases fit TRBD2. The germline CDR1 and CDR2 sequences are SGHTA and FQGTGA. This CDR3 spans 16 amino acids. V was clipped by 2 bases and J by 5 bases; unmatched bases: 2. The CDR3 is CASSLGLAGATGELFF. CDR3 in DNA: TGTGCCAGCAGCTTAGGACTAGCGGGAGCGACCGGGGAGCTGTTTTTT.

This clonotype was counted ten times or more. The rearrangement uses TRBV13 and TRBJ1-6; no firm D call. CDR3 length: 15 amino acids. The V end was cut by 4 bases, the J end by 0 bases, with 7 bases between. Germline V lookup: CDR1 PRHDT, CDR2 FYEKMQ (reference sequence). The CDR3 DNA reads TGTGCCAGCAGCTCCACGGGCTCCTATAATTCACCCCTCCACTTT. Its protein is CASSSTGSYNSPLHF.

In its sample, this clonotype was seen a few times. V is TRBV18 and J is TRBJ1-1, with no clear D. V lost 2 bases and J lost 1, with 8 bases in between. Germline V lookup: CDR1 KGHSH, CDR2 LQKENI. The CDR3 runs 14 residues. This CDR3 reads CASSPFGTNTEAFF. The DNA for the CDR3 is TGTGCCAGCTCACCATTCGGAACGAACACTGAAGCTTTCTTT.

This clonotype was observed at least ten times. The genes are TRBV28 and TRBJ2-2; D gene unclear. The CDR3 has 13 residues. V shed 3 bases and J shed 2 bases, with 4 bases lying between them. Germline V gives CDR1 MDHEN, CDR2 SYDVKM. The CDR3 spells CASSLRNTGELFF. The CDR3 DNA reads as TGTGCCAGCAGTTTGCGTAACACCGGGGAGCTGTTTTTT. The full variable domain, with the rest looked up from reference TRBV28 and TRBJ2-2, is DVKVTQSSRYLVKRTGEKVFLECVQDMDHENMFWYRQDPGLGLRLIYFSYDVKMKEKGDIPEGYSVSREKKERFSLILESASTNQTSMYLCASSLRNTGELFFGEGSRLTVL.

This clonotype appeared a few times. The V call is TRBV29-1, the J call TRBJ2-7; D perhaps matches TRBD2 (5 bases). Deletions cut 4 bases from V and 5 bases from J, with 12 bases between. Looked up from germline, CDR1 is SQVTM and CDR2 is ANQGSEA. The CDR3 contains 12 residues. The DNA of the CDR3 is TGCAGCGTTGTATTTCTGGGAGACGAGCAGTACTTC. Translation gives CSVVFLGDEQYF.

This clonotype was counted only a few times. The J gene is TRBJ2-5, the V gene TRBV7-2; D may be TRBD2 (6 bases). Germline lookup yields CDR1 SGHTA and CDR2 FQGNSA. The CDR3 has 16 residues. V lost 0 bases to trimming and J lost 2 bases, with 13 bases between them. CDR3 in DNA: TGTGCCAGCAGCTTAGCCGTCGGTAGCGGACAAGAGACCCAGTACTTC. Amino acids: CASSLAVGSGQETQYF.

Only a few counts were recorded for this clonotype. J is TRBJ1-1 and V is TRBV11-2; D possibly corresponds to TRBD1 (6 bases). The germline V gene has CDR1 SGHAT and CDR2 FQNNGV. This CDR3 has 15 residues. The germline V and J ends were trimmed by 4 bases and 4 bases, with 16 bases remaining between them. As DNA, the CDR3 is TGTGCCAGCAGCTACCTAGGGGGGAGCGGCACTGAAGCTTTCTTT. This sequence encodes CASSYLGGSGTEAFF.

This clonotype was counted between two and nine times. This sequence joins TRBV6-2 or TRBV6-3 and TRBJ2-7; 7 positions match TRBD1. CDR1 is MNHEY, CDR2 SVGEGT, per germline. The CDR3 is 14 amino acids. The junction had 10 bases not matched to a gene; V was cut back by 8 bases and J by 3 bases. CDR3 amino acids: CASSWLGGGYEQYF. The CDR3 coding sequence is TGTGCCAGCTCTTGGTTAGGGGGCGGCTACGAGCAGTACTTC.

Many counts were recorded for this clonotype. The genes are TRBV5-6 and TRBJ1-5; no clear D gene. The CDR3 runs to 16 residues. Trimming left V 1 base short and J 0 bases short, with 11 bases between. Germline V CDR1 and CDR2: SGHDT, YYEEEE. The CDR3 DNA reads as TGTGCCAGCAGCTTGAGTCCGCTCTATAGCAATCAGCCCCAGCATTTT. Translating it yields CASSLSPLYSNQPQHF.

This clonotype was seen more than once but under ten times. CDR3 nucleotides: TGTGCCACCAGTGAATCGGGGACAGACTACCGGGAGCTGTTTTTT. This translates into CATSESGTDYRELFF. This chain joins TRBV24-1 and TRBJ2-2; the match to TRBD1 covers 7 bases. The CDR3 sequence is 15 residues long. Per germline, CDR1 KGHDR and CDR2 SFDVKD. V lost 4 bases to trimming and J lost 9 bases; unmatched junction nucleotides: 10.

This rearrangement joins TRBV20-1 to TRBJ1-1; weak D call: TRBD1 (6 bases). Per the germline V gene, CDR1 is DFQATT and CDR2 is SNEGSKA (reference sequence). The CDR3 is 12 amino acids. Trimming removed 3 bases at V and 5 bases at J, with 10 bases between. The CDR3 coding sequence is TGCAGTGCTAGTAGTACAGGGACTGAAGCTTTCTTT. Encoded protein: CSASSTGTEAFF.

This clonotype was counted at least ten times. V gene TRBV28 combines with J gene TRBJ2-2; TRBD1 aligns across 10 bases. There are 16 residues in the CDR3. Per germline, CDR1 MDHEN and CDR2 SYDVKM. V lost 5 bases to trimming and J lost 3 bases; unmatched junction nucleotides: 6. CDR3 sequence (DNA): TGTGCCAGCAGTGACAGGGGGCGGTTGGACACCGGGGAGCTGTTTTTT. It translates to CASSDRGRLDTGELFF.

This clonotype was seen repeatedly, ten times or more. This chain joins TRBV7-2 and TRBJ2-5; possibly TRBD1 for D (5 bases). The V end lost 6 bases, the J end lost 2 bases, and 13 bases lay between the germline ends. This CDR3 region has 14 residues. Germline V CDR1 and CDR2: SGHTA, FQGNSA. The CDR3 sequence: CASRTTRAQETQYF. The CDR3 DNA reads TGTGCCAGCAGGACAACCAGGGCGCAAGAGACCCAGTACTTC.